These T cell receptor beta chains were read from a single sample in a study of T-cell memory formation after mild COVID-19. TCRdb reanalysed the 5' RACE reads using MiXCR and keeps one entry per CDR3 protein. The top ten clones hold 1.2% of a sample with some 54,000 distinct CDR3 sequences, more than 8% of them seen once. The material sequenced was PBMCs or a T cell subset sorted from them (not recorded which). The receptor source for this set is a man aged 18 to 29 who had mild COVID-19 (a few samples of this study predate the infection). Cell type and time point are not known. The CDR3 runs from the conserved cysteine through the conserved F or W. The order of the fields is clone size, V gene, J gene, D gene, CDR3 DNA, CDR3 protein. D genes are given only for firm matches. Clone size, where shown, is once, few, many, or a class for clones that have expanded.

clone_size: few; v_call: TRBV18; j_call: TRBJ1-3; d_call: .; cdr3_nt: TGTGCCAGCTCACCACCGGGACGGAGCTCTGGAAACACCATATATTTT; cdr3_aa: CASSPPGRSSGNTIYF
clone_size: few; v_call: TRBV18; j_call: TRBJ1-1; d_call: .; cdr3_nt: TGTGCCAGCTCACCACGGGGGGACTCTTTAAGGGGTGAAGCTTTCTTT; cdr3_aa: CASSPRGDSLRGEAFF
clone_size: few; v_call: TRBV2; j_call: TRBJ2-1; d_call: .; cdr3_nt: TGTGCCAGCAGGTTAAGGGGGGGCCCCTACAATGAGCAGTTCTTC; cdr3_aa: CASRLRGGPYNEQFF
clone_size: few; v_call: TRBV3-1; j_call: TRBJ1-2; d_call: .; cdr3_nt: TGTGCCAGCAGCCCCTCGACAAGGAACTATGGCTACACCTTC; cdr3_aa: CASSPSTRNYGYTF
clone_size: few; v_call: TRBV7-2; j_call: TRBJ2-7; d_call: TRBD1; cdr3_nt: TGTGCCAGCAGCTTAAGGGACAGGACCTACGAGCAGTACTTC; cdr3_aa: CASSLRDRTYEQYF
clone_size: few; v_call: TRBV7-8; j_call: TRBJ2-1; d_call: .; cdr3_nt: TGTGCCAGCAGCCTAGGTGCGGCGGGGTGGGATGAGCAGTTCTTC; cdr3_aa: CASSLGAAGWDEQFF
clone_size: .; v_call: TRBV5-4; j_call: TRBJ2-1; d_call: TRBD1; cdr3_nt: TGTGCCAGCAGCAAACAGGGGGCGGATGAGCAGTTCTTC; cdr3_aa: CASSKQGADEQFF
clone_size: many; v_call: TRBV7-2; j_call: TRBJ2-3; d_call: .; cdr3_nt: TGTGCCAGCAGCTTAGTAGGGGCCCTGGATACGCAGTATTTT; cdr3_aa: CASSLVGALDTQYF
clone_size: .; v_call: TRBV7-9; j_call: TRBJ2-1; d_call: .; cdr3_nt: TGTGCCAGCAGCTTAGGTCTCAGCAATGAGCAGTTCTTC; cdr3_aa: CASSLGLSNEQFF
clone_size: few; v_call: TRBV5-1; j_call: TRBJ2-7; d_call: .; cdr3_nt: TGCGCCAGCAGCTTGCAGGAAATGACCTACGAGCAGTACTTC; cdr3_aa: CASSLQEMTYEQYF
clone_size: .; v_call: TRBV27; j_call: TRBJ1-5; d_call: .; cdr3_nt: TGTGCCAGCAGTTTTCTGGATCAGCCCCAGCATTTT; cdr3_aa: CASSFLDQPQHF
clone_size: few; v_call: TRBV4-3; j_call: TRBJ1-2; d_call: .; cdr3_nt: TGCGCCAGCAGCCAAGGACCGCAGGGGCAGTCAGAGGGCTACACCTTC; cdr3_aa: CASSQGPQGQSEGYTF
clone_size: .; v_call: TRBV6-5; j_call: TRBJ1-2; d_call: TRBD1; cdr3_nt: TGTGCCAGCAGTCCGACAGGGGTCTCCAACTATGGCTACACCTTC; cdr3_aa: CASSPTGVSNYGYTF
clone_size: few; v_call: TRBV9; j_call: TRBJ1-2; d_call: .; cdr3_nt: TGTGCCAGCAGCGTAGGTTCAGGGGAAATAGGCTACACCTTC; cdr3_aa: CASSVGSGEIGYTF
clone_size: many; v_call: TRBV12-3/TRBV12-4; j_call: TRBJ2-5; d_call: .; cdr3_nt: TGTGCCAGCAGTTTGAGGAGGGAGACCCAGTACTTC; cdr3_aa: CASSLRRETQYF
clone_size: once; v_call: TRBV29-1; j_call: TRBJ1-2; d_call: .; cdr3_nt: TGCAGCGGAGGGGAATTAAACTATGGCTACACCTTC; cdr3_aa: CSGGELNYGYTF
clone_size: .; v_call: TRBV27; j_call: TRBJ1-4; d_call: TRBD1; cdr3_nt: TGTGCCAGCACCTCAATTGGGTACGGCAGGGGGCTTGCAACTAATGAAAAACTGTTTTTT; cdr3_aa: CASTSIGYGRGLATNEKLFF
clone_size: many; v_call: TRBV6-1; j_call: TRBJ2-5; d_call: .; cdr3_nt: TGTGCCAGCAGTGAAGATAGGGAGACCCAGTACTTC; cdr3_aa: CASSEDRETQYF
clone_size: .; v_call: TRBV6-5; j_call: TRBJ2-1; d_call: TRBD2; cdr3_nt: TGTGCCAGCAGGGGACTAGCGGGGGGGCAGAATGAGCAGTTCTTC; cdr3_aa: CASRGLAGGQNEQFF
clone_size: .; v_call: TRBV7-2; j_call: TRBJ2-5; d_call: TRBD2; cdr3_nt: TGTGCCAGCAGCCCTGGACTAGAGGAGACCCAGTACTTC; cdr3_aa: CASSPGLEETQYF
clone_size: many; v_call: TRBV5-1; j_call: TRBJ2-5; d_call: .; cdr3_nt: TGCGCCAGCAGCTTGAAGCTGGGGGGAGAGACCCAGTACTTC; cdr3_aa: CASSLKLGGETQYF
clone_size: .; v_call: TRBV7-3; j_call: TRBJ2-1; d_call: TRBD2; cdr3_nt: TGTGCCAGCAGCTCAACCGGGACTAGCGGGGCAGGCAATGAGCAGTTCTTC; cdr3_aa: CASSSTGTSGAGNEQFF
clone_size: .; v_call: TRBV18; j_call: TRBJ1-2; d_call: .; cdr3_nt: TGTGCCAGCTCACCACCAGCGGGGGATGGCTACACCTTC; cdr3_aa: CASSPPAGDGYTF
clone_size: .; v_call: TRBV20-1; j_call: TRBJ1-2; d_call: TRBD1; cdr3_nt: TGCAGTGCTAGAGATCAGGGACAGGGGGAAGGCTACACCTTC; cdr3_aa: CSARDQGQGEGYTF
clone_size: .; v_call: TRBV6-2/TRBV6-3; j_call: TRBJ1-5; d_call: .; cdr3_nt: TGTGCCAGCAGGCAGGGGAAAGGAAGCAATCAGCCCCAGCATTTT; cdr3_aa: CASRQGKGSNQPQHF
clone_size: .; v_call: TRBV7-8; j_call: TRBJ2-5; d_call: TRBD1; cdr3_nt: TGTGCCAGCAGCCCCCGGGACAGGGTGAGGGCCCAGTACTTC; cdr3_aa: CASSPRDRVRAQYF
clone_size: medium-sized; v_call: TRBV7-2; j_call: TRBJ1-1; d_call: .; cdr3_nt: TGTGCCAGCAGCCGACAGGTTAGCAACACTGAAGCTTTCTTT; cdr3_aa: CASSRQVSNTEAFF
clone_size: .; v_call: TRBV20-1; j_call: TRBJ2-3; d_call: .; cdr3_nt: TGCAGTGCTAGAAGGTCGGCGGGGACAGATACGCAGTATTTT; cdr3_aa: CSARRSAGTDTQYF
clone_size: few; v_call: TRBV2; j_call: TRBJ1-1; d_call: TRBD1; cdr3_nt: TGTGCCAGCATGCGGACAGGCCTGGGGACTGAAGCTTTCTTT; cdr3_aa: CASMRTGLGTEAFF
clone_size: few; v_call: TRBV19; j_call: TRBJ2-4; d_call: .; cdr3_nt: TGTGCCAGTAGTATCCGGGCAGGTGGGGTTGACATTCAGTACTTC; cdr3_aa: CASSIRAGGVDIQYF
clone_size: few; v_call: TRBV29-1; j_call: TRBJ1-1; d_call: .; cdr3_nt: TGCAGCGTTGGGACTGAAGCTTTCTTT; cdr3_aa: CSVGTEAFF
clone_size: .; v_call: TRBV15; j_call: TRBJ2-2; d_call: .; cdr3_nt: TGTGCCACCAGCTCCGGGCGAACACCGGGGAGGGGGACCGGTGAGCTGTTTTTT; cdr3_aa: CATSSGRTPGRGTGELFF
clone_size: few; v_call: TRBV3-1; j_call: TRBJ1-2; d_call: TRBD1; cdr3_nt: TGTGCCAGCAGCCAAGATAGGGGGCAGGGGAGAGGCTACACCTTC; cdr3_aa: CASSQDRGQGRGYTF
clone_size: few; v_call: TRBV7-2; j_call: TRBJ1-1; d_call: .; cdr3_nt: TGTGCCAGCAGCTTAATGTTACAGCCAACTTTCTTT; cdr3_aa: CASSLMLQPTFF
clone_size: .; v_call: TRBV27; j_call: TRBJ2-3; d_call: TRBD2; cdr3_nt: TGTGCCAGCAGTAACGGGGGGGAGACAGATACGCAGTATTTT; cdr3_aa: CASSNGGETDTQYF
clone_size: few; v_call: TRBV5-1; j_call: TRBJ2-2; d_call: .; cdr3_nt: TGCGCCAGCAGCTTGGACTCCGGGGAGCTGTTTTTT; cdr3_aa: CASSLDSGELFF
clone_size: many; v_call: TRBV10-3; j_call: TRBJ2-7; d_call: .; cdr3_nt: TGTGCCATCAGTGAAGGGCAGGGCTACGAGCAGTACTTC; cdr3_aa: CAISEGQGYEQYF
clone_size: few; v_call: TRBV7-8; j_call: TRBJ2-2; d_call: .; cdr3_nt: TGTGCCAGCAGCTTCGACCAGGGGCTCAACACCGGGGAGCTGTTTTTT; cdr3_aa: CASSFDQGLNTGELFF
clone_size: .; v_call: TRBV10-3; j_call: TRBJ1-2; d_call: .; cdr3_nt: TGTGCCATCAGTGGAGTGACAGCGGCCGGCTACACCTTC; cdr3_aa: CAISGVTAAGYTF
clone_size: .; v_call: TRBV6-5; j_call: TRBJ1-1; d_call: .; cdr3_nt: TGTGCCAGCAGTTACGCCCGGGCTACTGAAGCTTTCTTT; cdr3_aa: CASSYARATEAFF
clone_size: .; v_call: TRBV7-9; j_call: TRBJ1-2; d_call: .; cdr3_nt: TGTGCCAGCAGCTTAGTTTTTGGCTACACCTTC; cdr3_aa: CASSLVFGYTF
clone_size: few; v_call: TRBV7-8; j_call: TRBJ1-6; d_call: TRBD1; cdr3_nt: TGTGCCAGCAGCTCGACAGGGAATTCACCCCTCCACTTT; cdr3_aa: CASSSTGNSPLHF
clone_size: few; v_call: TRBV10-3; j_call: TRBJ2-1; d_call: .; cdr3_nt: TGTGCCATCAGTGGGGCCGGGACAAGGGCCTACAATGAGCAGTTCTTC; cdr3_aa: CAISGAGTRAYNEQFF
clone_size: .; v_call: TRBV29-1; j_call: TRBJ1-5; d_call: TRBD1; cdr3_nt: TGCAGCGTTGGAGACAGGGGGAATCAGCCCCAGCATTTT; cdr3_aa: CSVGDRGNQPQHF
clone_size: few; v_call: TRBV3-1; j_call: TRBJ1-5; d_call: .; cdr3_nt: TGTGCCAGCAGCCAAGGGGAGGTCTGGCAGCCCCAGCATTTT; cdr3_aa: CASSQGEVWQPQHF
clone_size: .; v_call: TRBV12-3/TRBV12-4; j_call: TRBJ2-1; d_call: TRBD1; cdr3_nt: TGTGCCAGCAGTACCATACTGACAGGGAATGAGCAGTTCTTC; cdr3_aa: CASSTILTGNEQFF
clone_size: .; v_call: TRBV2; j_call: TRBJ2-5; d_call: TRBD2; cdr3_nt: TGTGCCAGCAGTCTCTTTGCTAGCGGCCAAGAGACCCAGTACTTC; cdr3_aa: CASSLFASGQETQYF
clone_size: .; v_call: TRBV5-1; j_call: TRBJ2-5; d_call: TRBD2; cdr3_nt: TGCGCCAGCAGCTTGGCGGCGACTAGCGAGGAGACCCAGTACTTC; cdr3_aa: CASSLAATSEETQYF
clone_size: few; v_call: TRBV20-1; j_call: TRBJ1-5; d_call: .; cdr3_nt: TGCAGTGCAACATGGGGGGGGAGCCAGCCCCAGCATTTT; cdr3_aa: CSATWGGSQPQHF
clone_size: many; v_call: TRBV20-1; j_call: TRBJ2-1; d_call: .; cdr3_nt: TGCAGTGCCAGACTGGGGGGCGATGAGCAGTTCTTC; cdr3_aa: CSARLGGDEQFF
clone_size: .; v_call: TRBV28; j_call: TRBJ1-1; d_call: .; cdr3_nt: TGTGCCAGCGTCCGCTGGCTGAACACTGAAGCTTTCTTT; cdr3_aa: CASVRWLNTEAFF
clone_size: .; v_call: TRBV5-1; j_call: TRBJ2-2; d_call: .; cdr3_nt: TGCGCCAGCAGCCTGGGGGAGGCGGCCGGGGAGCTGTTTTTT; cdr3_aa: CASSLGEAAGELFF
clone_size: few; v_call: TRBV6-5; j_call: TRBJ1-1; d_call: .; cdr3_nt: TGTGCCAGCAGTTACTCCGGACAGCTAACTGAAGCTTTCTTT; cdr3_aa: CASSYSGQLTEAFF
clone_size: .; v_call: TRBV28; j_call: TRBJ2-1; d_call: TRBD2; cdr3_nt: TGTGCCAGCAGTTTATCGGGGGGGAATGAGCAGTTCTTC; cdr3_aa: CASSLSGGNEQFF
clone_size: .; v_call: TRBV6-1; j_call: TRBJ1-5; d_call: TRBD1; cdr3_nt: TGTGCCAGCAGTGAAGTCACGGGCAGGGGGCTAGGACAGCCCCAGCATTTT; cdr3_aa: CASSEVTGRGLGQPQHF
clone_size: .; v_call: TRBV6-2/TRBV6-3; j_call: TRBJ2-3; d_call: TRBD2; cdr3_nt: TGTGCCAGCAGTTACCCGGGACTAGCGGCTAGCACAGATACGCAGTATTTT; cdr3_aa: CASSYPGLAASTDTQYF